This is a list of T cell receptor beta chains from one sample in a study of cytomegalovirus exposure and HLA in healthy donors. Repertoires were generated with immunoSEQ multiplex PCR, while TCRdb's copy carries only in-frame clones and drops some. Among about 120,000 clones, 65% to 80% were seen once, and the ten largest hold under 7%. Sequencing input: PBMCs. All receptors derive from a man younger than 30 in good health and CMV-seropositive. Both conserved end residues are part of each CDR3. D genes are given only for firm matches. Clone size, where shown, is once, few, many, or a class for clones that have expanded.

d_gene: .
j_gene: TRBJ2-7
abundance: few
v_gene: TRBV4-1
CDR3nt: TGCGCCAGCAGCCAAGATCGTAGTTACGAGCAGTACTTC
CDR3aa: CASSQDRSYEQYF

d_gene: .
j_gene: TRBJ2-3
abundance: .
v_gene: TRBV11-1
CDR3nt: TGTGCCAGCAGACGCGAAGACACAGATACGCAGTATTTT
CDR3aa: CASRREDTDTQYF

d_gene: TRBD2
j_gene: TRBJ2-2
abundance: .
v_gene: TRBV4-1
CDR3nt: TGCGCCAGCAGCCAAGGTGAGGGACTAGCGGGTTTGAACACCGGGGAGCTGTTTTTT
CDR3aa: CASSQGEGLAGLNTGELFF

d_gene: .
j_gene: TRBJ1-2
abundance: .
v_gene: TRBV15
CDR3nt: TGTGCCACCAGTTTAAGGAGGGATAACTATGGCTACACCTTC
CDR3aa: CATSLRRDNYGYTF

d_gene: TRBD1
j_gene: TRBJ1-2
abundance: few
v_gene: TRBV6-5
CDR3nt: TGTGCCAGCAGACACGGACAGGGGTTGAACTATGGCTACACCTTC
CDR3aa: CASRHGQGLNYGYTF

d_gene: .
j_gene: TRBJ2-2
abundance: few
v_gene: TRBV21-1
CDR3nt: TGTGCCAGCAGCAAAGAGGAGGCGCTGAACACCGGGGAGCTGTTTTTT
CDR3aa: CASSKEEALNTGELFF

d_gene: TRBD1
j_gene: TRBJ2-7
abundance: .
v_gene: TRBV13
CDR3nt: TGTGCCAGCAGCCACAGGGGGCCGTCCTACGAGCAGTACTTC
CDR3aa: CASSHRGPSYEQYF

d_gene: .
j_gene: TRBJ1-1
abundance: once
v_gene: TRBV5-4
CDR3nt: TGTGCCAGCAGCTCACCAGGGACACGAGAAACTACTGAAGCTTTCTTT
CDR3aa: CASSSPGTRETTEAFF

d_gene: .
j_gene: TRBJ1-4
abundance: .
v_gene: TRBV28
CDR3nt: TGTGCCAGCAGTTTGCGCGGTGCCCGTGAAAAACTGTTTTTT
CDR3aa: CASSLRGAREKLFF

d_gene: TRBD1
j_gene: TRBJ2-7
abundance: .
v_gene: TRBV13
CDR3nt: TGTGCCAGCAGCTTAGTTGGGACAGGGAGCTCCTACGAGCAGTACTTC
CDR3aa: CASSLVGTGSSYEQYF

d_gene: .
j_gene: TRBJ1-1
abundance: .
v_gene: TRBV2
CDR3nt: TGTGCCAGCATTTACCTACCGGGGGTAGGCACTGAAGCTTTCTTT
CDR3aa: CASIYLPGVGTEAFF

d_gene: TRBD2
j_gene: TRBJ2-2
abundance: few
v_gene: TRBV29-1
CDR3nt: TGCAGCGTCGGACTAGCGGGAGGGTCCACCGGGGAGCTGTTTTTT
CDR3aa: CSVGLAGGSTGELFF

d_gene: .
j_gene: TRBJ2-7
abundance: .
v_gene: TRBV30
CDR3nt: TGTGCCTGGAGGTTCCCAAAAAGGGGTTTTGTCGAGCAGTACTTC
CDR3aa: CAWRFPKRGFVEQYF

d_gene: .
j_gene: TRBJ2-3
abundance: .
v_gene: TRBV7-6
CDR3nt: TGTGCCAGCAGCCCCGGGACAGATACGCAGTATTTT
CDR3aa: CASSPGTDTQYF

d_gene: TRBD1
j_gene: TRBJ1-2
abundance: few
v_gene: TRBV7-9
CDR3nt: TGTGCCAGCAGCTTAGGACAGGGTAACTATGGCTACACCTTC
CDR3aa: CASSLGQGNYGYTF

d_gene: .
j_gene: TRBJ2-7
abundance: .
v_gene: TRBV7-9
CDR3nt: TGTGCCAGCAGCTCATTGAGGAGCTCCTACGAGCAGTACTTC
CDR3aa: CASSSLRSSYEQYF

d_gene: TRBD2
j_gene: TRBJ2-2
abundance: .
v_gene: TRBV7-7
CDR3nt: TGTGCTAGCAGCTTCTCCGGGACTAGCGGAGCCACCGGGGAGCTGTTTTTT
CDR3aa: CASSFSGTSGATGELFF

d_gene: .
j_gene: TRBJ1-1
abundance: .
v_gene: TRBV14
CDR3nt: TGTGCCAGCAGCCAAAAGCCTCCGGGTATTGGGACTGAAGCTTTCTTT
CDR3aa: CASSQKPPGIGTEAFF

d_gene: TRBD1
j_gene: TRBJ1-2
abundance: .
v_gene: TRBV5-4
CDR3nt: TGTGCCAGCAGCTGGGACAGGAGAGGCTACACCTTC
CDR3aa: CASSWDRRGYTF

d_gene: TRBD2
j_gene: TRBJ2-1
abundance: .
v_gene: TRBV4-1
CDR3nt: TGCGCCAGCAGCCAAATCTCTAGCGGGGGGGGCTACAATGAGCAGTTCTTC
CDR3aa: CASSQISSGGGYNEQFF

d_gene: TRBD2
j_gene: TRBJ2-1
abundance: .
v_gene: TRBV5-1
CDR3nt: TGCGCCAGCAGACCCACCCTAGCGGGAATCTACAATGAGCAGTTCTTC
CDR3aa: CASRPTLAGIYNEQFF

d_gene: .
j_gene: TRBJ1-5
abundance: .
v_gene: TRBV5-6
CDR3nt: TGTGCCAGCAGCTTGGCTTCGGGGCTTGCGGGGCAGCCCCAGCATTTT
CDR3aa: CASSLASGLAGQPQHF

d_gene: TRBD2
j_gene: TRBJ2-7
abundance: .
v_gene: TRBV6-5
CDR3nt: TGTGCCACCCGGACTAGCAGCACCTACGAGCAGTACTTC
CDR3aa: CATRTSSTYEQYF

d_gene: .
j_gene: TRBJ1-1
abundance: .
v_gene: TRBV6-5
CDR3nt: TGTGCCAGCAGCCACATTTCAGGGAACACTGAAGCTTTCTTT
CDR3aa: CASSHISGNTEAFF

d_gene: .
j_gene: TRBJ1-2
abundance: once
v_gene: TRBV20-1
CDR3nt: TGCAGTGCTAGAGAGGGCAGCTTATTCTTC
CDR3aa: CSAREGSLFF

d_gene: TRBD1
j_gene: TRBJ2-4
abundance: .
v_gene: TRBV28
CDR3nt: TGTGCCAGCAGTAGACCGGGACAGGGAGTGAGCAAAAACATTCAGTACTTC
CDR3aa: CASSRPGQGVSKNIQYF

d_gene: TRBD1
j_gene: TRBJ1-2
abundance: .
v_gene: TRBV28
CDR3nt: TGTGCCAGCAGGAGACAGGGGAACTATGGCTACACCTTC
CDR3aa: CASRRQGNYGYTF

d_gene: .
j_gene: TRBJ2-3
abundance: .
v_gene: TRBV9
CDR3nt: TGTGCCAGCAGCGTAGAGGGGGGGAGGGCCATAGATACGCAGTATTTT
CDR3aa: CASSVEGGRAIDTQYF

d_gene: TRBD2
j_gene: TRBJ2-1
abundance: .
v_gene: TRBV6-5
CDR3nt: TGTGCCAGCAGTTACGATAGCGGGAGTCGGCATGAGCAGTTCTTC
CDR3aa: CASSYDSGSRHEQFF

d_gene: TRBD1
j_gene: TRBJ2-7
abundance: .
v_gene: TRBV5-8
CDR3nt: TGTGCCAGCAGCCCGAGGACAGGGAGATACGAGCAGTACTTC
CDR3aa: CASSPRTGRYEQYF

d_gene: TRBD2
j_gene: TRBJ2-7
abundance: .
v_gene: TRBV6-5
CDR3nt: TGTGCCAGCAGTTACTCTCGGGGAGGGGACGAGCAGTACTTC
CDR3aa: CASSYSRGGDEQYF

d_gene: TRBD1
j_gene: TRBJ1-1
abundance: .
v_gene: TRBV29-1
CDR3nt: TGCAGCGTTGAAGCCCCGACAGGGATCACTGAAGCTTTCTTT
CDR3aa: CSVEAPTGITEAFF

d_gene: .
j_gene: TRBJ1-5
abundance: .
v_gene: TRBV12-5
CDR3nt: TGTGCTAGTGGTTTGGCAGGGCATCAGCCCCAGCATTTT
CDR3aa: CASGLAGHQPQHF

d_gene: .
j_gene: TRBJ2-1
abundance: .
v_gene: TRBV14
CDR3nt: TGTGCCAGCAGCCAAGATCGTTACTTGACAATCAATGAGCAGTTCTTC
CDR3aa: CASSQDRYLTINEQFF

d_gene: TRBD2
j_gene: TRBJ2-2
abundance: .
v_gene: TRBV10-3
CDR3nt: TGTGCCATCAGTGAGAGACTAGCGGGGGCCCTCACCGGGGAGCTGTTTTTT
CDR3aa: CAISERLAGALTGELFF

d_gene: .
j_gene: TRBJ2-7
abundance: .
v_gene: TRBV5-1
CDR3nt: TGCGCCAGCAGCTTGGCACAGGGATTGGTGGAGCAGTACTTC
CDR3aa: CASSLAQGLVEQYF

d_gene: .
j_gene: TRBJ2-7
abundance: .
v_gene: TRBV6-6
CDR3nt: TGTGCCAGCAGTTACTCGAGTCTAGGTTCTTACGAGCAGTACTTC
CDR3aa: CASSYSSLGSYEQYF